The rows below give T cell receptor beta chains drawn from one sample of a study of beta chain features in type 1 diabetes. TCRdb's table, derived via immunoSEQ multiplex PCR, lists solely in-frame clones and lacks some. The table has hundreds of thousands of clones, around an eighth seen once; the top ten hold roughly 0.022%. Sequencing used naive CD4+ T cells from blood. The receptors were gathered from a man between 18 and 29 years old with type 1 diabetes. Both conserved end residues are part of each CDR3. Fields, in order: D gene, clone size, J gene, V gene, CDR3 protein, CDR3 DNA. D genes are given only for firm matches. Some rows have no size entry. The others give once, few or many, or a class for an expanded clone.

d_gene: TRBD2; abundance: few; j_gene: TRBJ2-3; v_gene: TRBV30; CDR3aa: CAWRASGATDTQYF; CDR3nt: TGTGCCTGGAGAGCTAGCGGGGCGACAGATACGCAGTATTTT
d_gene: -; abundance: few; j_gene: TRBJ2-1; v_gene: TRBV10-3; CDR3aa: CAISVLGGGYNEQFF; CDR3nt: TGTGCCATCAGTGTGTTGGGGGGAGGCTACAATGAGCAGTTCTTC
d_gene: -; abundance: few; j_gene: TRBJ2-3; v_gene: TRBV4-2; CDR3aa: CASSHPSDAADTQYF; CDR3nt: TGTGCCAGCAGCCACCCTAGCGATGCAGCAGATACGCAGTATTTT
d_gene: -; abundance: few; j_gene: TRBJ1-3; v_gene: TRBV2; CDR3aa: CASSEQNGGNTIYF; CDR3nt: TGTGCCAGCAGTGAACAGAACGGTGGAAACACCATATATTTT
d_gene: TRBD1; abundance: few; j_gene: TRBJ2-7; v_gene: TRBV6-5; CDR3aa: CASSPTGGSPYEQYF; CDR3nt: TGTGCCAGCAGCCCTACAGGGGGCTCCCCCTACGAGCAGTACTTC
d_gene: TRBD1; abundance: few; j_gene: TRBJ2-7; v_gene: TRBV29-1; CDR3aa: CSVLPGQGNYEQYF; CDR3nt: TGCAGCGTCTTGCCGGGACAGGGGAACTACGAGCAGTACTTC
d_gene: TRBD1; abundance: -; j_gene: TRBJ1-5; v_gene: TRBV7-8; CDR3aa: CASNIGTVNQPQHF; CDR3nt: TGTGCCAGCAACATCGGGACAGTCAATCAGCCCCAGCATTTT
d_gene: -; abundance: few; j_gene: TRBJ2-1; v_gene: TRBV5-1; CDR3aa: CASSLRGANYNEQFF; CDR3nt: TGCGCCAGCAGCTTGCGCGGGGCAAACTACAATGAGCAGTTCTTC
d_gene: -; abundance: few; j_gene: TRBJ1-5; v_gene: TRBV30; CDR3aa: CAWSQLGGQPQHF; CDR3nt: TGTGCCTGGAGCCAACTGGGGGGGCAGCCCCAGCATTTT
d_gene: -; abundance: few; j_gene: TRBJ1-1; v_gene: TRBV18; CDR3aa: CASSPQLNTEAFF; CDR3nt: TGTGCCAGCTCACCCCAGCTGAACACTGAAGCTTTCTTT
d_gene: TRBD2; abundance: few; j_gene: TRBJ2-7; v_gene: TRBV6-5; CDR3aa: CASSPRGVSYEQYF; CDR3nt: TGTGCCAGCAGCCCTCGGGGGGTTTCCTACGAGCAGTACTTC
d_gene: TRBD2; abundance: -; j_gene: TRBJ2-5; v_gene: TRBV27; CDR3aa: CASSFGRSGGPETQYF; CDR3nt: TGTGCCAGCAGTTTCGGGCGGAGCGGGGGGCCAGAGACCCAGTACTTC
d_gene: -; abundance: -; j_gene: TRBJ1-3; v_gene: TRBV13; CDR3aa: CASSQTGLSGNTIYF; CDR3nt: TGTGCCAGCAGCCAAACAGGGCTCTCTGGAAACACCATATATTTT
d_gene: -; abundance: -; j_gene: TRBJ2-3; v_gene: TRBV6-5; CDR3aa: CASSSSTGDTQYF; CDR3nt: TGTGCCAGCAGTTCGTCTACGGGGGATACGCAGTATTTT
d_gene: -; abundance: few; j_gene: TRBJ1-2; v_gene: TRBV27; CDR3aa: CASSSMTVHTF; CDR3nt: TGTGCCAGCAGTTCGATGACAGTCCACACCTTC
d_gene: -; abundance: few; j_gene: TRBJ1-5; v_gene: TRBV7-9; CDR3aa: CASSPNPGIGQQGGQPQHF; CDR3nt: TGTGCCAGCAGCCCAAATCCTGGAATCGGCCAACAGGGTGGTCAGCCCCAGCATTTT
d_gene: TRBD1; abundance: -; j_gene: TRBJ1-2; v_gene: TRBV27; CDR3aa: CASRGTALNYGYTF; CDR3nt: TGTGCCAGCAGAGGGACAGCGTTAAACTATGGCTACACCTTC
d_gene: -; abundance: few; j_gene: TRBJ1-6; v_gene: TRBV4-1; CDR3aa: CASSQDGGRRSTGSPLHF; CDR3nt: TGCGCCAGCAGCCAAGATGGGGGGAGAAGATCGACGGGATCACCCCTCCACTTT
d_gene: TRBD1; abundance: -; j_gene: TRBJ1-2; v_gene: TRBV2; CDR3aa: CATGDSGFYTF; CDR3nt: TGTGCCACCGGGGACAGCGGATTCTACACCTTC
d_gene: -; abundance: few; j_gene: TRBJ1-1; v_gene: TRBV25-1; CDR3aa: CASSESGSRTEAFF; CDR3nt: TGTGCCAGCAGTGAATCGGGGAGTCGCACTGAAGCTTTCTTT
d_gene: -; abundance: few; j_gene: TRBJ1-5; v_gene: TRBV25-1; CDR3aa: CASSDAGRVGQPQHF; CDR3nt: TGTGCCAGCAGTGATGCCGGCAGGGTTGGTCAGCCCCAGCATTTT
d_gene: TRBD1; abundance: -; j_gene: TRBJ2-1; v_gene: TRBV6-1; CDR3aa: CASSLRDRGSAEQFF; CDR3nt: TGTGCCAGCAGTCTACGGGACAGGGGCTCGGCTGAGCAGTTCTTC
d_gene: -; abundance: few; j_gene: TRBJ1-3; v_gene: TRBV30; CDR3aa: CAYDNNSGNTIYF; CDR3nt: TGTGCCTATGACAACAACTCTGGAAACACCATATATTTT
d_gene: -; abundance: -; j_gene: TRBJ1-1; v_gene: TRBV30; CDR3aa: CAWSVQMGSTRAFF; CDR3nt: TGTGCCTGGAGTGTACAAATGGGCAGCACTAGAGCTTTCTTT
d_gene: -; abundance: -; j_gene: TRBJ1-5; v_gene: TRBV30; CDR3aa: CAWSVQGGWNQPQHF; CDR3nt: TGTGCCTGGAGTGTCCAGGGAGGGTGGAATCAGCCCCAGCATTTT
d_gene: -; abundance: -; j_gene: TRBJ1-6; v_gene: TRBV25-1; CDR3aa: CASSEYKAAPRNSPLHF; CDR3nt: TGTGCCAGCAGTGAATATAAGGCAGCCCCAAGGAATTCACCCCTCCACTTT
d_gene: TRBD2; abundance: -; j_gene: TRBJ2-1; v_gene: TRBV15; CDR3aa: CATSTRLAVAHNEQFF; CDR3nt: TGTGCCACCAGCACTAGACTAGCGGTAGCCCACAATGAGCAGTTCTTC
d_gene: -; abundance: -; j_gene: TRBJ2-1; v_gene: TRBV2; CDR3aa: CASSERLAGYNEQFF; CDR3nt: TGTGCCAGCAGTGAACGTCTAGCTGGCTACAATGAGCAGTTCTTC
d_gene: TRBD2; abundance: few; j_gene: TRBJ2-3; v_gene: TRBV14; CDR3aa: CASSQDQGTSMDTQYF; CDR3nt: TGTGCCAGCAGCCAAGATCAGGGGACTAGCATGGATACGCAGTATTTT
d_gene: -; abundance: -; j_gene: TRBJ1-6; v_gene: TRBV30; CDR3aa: CAWSVAYFGNSPLHF; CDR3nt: TGTGCCTGGAGTGTAGCTTACTTCGGGAATTCACCCCTCCACTTT
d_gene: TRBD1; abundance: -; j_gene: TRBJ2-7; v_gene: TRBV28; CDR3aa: CASGPPGQVPYEQYF; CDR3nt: TGTGCCAGCGGACCCCCGGGACAGGTCCCCTACGAGCAGTACTTC
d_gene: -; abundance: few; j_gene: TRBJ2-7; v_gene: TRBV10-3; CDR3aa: CAIGRDGYEQYF; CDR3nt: TGTGCCATCGGAAGGGACGGCTACGAGCAGTACTTC
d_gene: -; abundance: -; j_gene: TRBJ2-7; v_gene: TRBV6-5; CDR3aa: CASSYSIGGFREQYF; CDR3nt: TGTGCCAGCAGTTACTCGATCGGAGGGTTCCGCGAGCAGTACTTC
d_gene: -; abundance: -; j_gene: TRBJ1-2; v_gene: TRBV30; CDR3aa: CASWGPPSFNYGYTF; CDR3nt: TGTGCCTCCTGGGGACCACCGTCCTTCAACTATGGCTACACCTTC
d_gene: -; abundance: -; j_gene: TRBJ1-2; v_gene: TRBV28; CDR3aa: CASSFESWGYTF; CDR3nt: TGTGCCAGCAGTTTCGAGTCATGGGGCTACACCTTC
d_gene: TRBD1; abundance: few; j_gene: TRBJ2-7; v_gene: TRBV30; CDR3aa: CAWSADRGYEQYF; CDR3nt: TGTGCCTGGAGTGCGGACAGGGGATACGAGCAGTACTTC
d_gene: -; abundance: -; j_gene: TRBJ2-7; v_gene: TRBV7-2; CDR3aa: CASSLSHYEQYF; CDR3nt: TGTGCCAGCAGCTTGAGTCACTACGAGCAGTACTTC
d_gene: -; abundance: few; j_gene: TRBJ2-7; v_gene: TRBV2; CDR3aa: CASRTGFYEQYF; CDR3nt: TGTGCCAGCAGGACAGGATTCTACGAGCAGTACTTC
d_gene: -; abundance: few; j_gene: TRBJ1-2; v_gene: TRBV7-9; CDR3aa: CASSLDTGYGYTF; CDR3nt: TGTGCCAGCAGCCTAGACACAGGCTATGGCTACACCTTC
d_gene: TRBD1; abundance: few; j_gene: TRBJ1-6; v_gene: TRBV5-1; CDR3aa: CASSPWTGNNSPLHF; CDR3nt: TGCGCCAGCAGCCCCTGGACAGGGAATAATTCACCCCTCCACTTT
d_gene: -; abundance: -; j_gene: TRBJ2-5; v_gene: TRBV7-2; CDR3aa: CASRGTQGRGSVETQYF; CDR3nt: TGTGCCAGCAGGGGGACCCAGGGTAGGGGATCGGTAGAGACCCAGTACTTC
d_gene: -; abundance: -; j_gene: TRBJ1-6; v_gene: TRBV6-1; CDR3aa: CASSEDGRPVSPLHF; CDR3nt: TGTGCCAGCAGTGAAGACGGCAGACCCGTTTCACCCCTCCACTTT
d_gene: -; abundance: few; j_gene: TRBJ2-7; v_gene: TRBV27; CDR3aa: CASATEYEQYF; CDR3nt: TGTGCCAGCGCTACCGAATACGAGCAGTACTTC
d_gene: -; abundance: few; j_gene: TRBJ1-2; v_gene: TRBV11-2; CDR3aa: CASREGNPSSYGYTF; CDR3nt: TGTGCCAGCAGGGAGGGGAACCCCTCCTCCTATGGCTACACCTTC
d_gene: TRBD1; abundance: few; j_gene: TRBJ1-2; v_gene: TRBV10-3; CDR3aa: CAISVGQGYGYTF; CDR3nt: TGTGCCATCAGTGTTGGACAGGGGTATGGCTACACCTTC
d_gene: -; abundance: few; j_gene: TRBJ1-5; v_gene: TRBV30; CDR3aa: CAWSGSVSNQPQHF; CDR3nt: TGTGCCTGGAGTGGATCCGTGAGCAATCAGCCCCAGCATTTT
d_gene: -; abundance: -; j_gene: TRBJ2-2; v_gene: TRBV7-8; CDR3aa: CASSPRGGELFF; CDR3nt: TGTGCCAGCAGCCCCCGGGGCGGGGAGCTGTTTTTT
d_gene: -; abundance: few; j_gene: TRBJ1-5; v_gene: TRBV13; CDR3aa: CASSLGQGNQPQHF; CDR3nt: TGTGCCAGCAGCTTAGGCCAAGGAAATCAGCCCCAGCATTTT
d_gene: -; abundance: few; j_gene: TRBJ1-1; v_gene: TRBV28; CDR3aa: CASIMWDPRGEAFF; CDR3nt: TGTGCCAGCATCATGTGGGATCCAAGGGGTGAAGCTTTCTTT
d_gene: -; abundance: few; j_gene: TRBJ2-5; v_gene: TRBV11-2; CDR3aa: CASSAPRLPETQYF; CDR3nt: TGTGCCAGCAGCGCGCCCCGGCTGCCGGAGACCCAGTACTTC
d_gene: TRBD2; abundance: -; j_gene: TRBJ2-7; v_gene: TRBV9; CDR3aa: CASSVAGSGVHEQYF; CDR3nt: TGTGCCAGCAGCGTAGCGGGTAGCGGGGTTCACGAGCAGTACTTC
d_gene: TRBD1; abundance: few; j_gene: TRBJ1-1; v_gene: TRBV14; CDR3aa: CASRRTGDMNTEAFF; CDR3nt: TGTGCCAGCAGGAGGACAGGCGACATGAACACTGAAGCTTTCTTT
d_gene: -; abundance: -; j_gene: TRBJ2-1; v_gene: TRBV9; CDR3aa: CASNRDRNEQFF; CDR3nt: TGTGCCAGCAACCGGGACCGCAATGAGCAGTTCTTC
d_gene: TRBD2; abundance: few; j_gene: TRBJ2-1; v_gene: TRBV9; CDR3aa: CASSVVGSGGHNEQFF; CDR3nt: TGTGCCAGCAGCGTAGTTGGTAGCGGGGGGCACAATGAGCAGTTCTTC
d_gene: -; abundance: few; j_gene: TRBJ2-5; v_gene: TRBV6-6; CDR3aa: CASRTQETQYF; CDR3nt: TGTGCCAGCAGAACTCAAGAGACCCAGTACTTC
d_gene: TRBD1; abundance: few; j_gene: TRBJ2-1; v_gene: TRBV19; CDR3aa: CASSLGQLSYNEQFF; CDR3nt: TGTGCCAGTAGTCTGGGACAGCTCTCCTACAATGAGCAGTTCTTC
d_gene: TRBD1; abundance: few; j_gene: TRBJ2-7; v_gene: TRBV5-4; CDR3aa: CASSSRQGGSYEQYF; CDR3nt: TGTGCCAGCAGCTCCCGACAGGGCGGCTCCTACGAGCAGTACTTC
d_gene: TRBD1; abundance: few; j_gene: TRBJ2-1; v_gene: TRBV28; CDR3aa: CATHRQGATLSSYNEQFF; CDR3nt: TGTGCCACCCACAGACAGGGGGCAACCCTGAGCTCCTACAATGAGCAGTTCTTC
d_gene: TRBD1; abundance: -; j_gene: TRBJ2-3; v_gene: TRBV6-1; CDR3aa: CASSEGTGSLTQYF; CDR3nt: TGTGCCAGCAGTGAAGGGACAGGGTCCCTTACGCAGTATTTT